This TCR beta chain was documented in a study of HIV-infected patients and healthy controls. This clonotype was counted many times. In TCRdb, the 5' RACE reads were re-called with MiXCR into one record per CDR3 protein. The profile covers approximately 64,000 distinct CDR3 sequences, with approximately 21% appearing a single time and around 1.4% taken by the ten largest. Sequencing input: CD4+ T cells from blood. The source of this sequence is a human donor in good health.

CDR3 in DNA: TGCAGCGCCCCCTCCTGGACAGGGGGCAACACTGAAGCTTTCTTT. Translated, it gives CSAPSWTGGNTEAFF. The J gene is TRBJ1-1, the V gene TRBV29-1, with 11 bases matching TRBD1. The junction had 9 bases not matched to a gene; V was cut back by 7 bases and J by 2 bases. Germline assignment: CDR1 SQVTM and CDR2 ANQGSEA. The CDR3 consists of 15 residues.